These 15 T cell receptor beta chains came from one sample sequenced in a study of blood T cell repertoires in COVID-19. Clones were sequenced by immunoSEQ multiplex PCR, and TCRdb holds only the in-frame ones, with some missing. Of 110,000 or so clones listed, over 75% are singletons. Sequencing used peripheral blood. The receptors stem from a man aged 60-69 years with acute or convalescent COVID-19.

Here the CDR3 reads CASSLAGLSSYEQYF. DNA for the CDR3: TGTGCCAGCAGTCTTGCTGGACTGAGCTCCTACGAGCAGTACTTC. The chain combines TRBV28 with TRBJ2-7; the D gene is possibly TRBD2 (5 bases). The V gene's germline CDR1 is MDHEN and CDR2 SYDVKM. This CDR3 is 15 amino acids long. Trimming took off 5 bases at V and 0 bases at J, with 14 bases between the two ends.

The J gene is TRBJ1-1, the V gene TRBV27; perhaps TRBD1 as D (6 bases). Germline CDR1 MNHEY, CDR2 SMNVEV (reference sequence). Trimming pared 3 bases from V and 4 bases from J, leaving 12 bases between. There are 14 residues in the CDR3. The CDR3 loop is CASSFTGLGTEAFF. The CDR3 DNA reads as TGTGCCAGCAGTTTTACAGGGTTGGGCACTGAAGCTTTCTTT.

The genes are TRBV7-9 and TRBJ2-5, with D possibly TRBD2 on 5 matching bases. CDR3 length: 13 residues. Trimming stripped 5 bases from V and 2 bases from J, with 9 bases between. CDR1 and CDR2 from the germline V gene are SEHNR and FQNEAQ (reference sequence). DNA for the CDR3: TGTGCCAGCAGCCCCGGACTTCAAGAGACCCAGTACTTC. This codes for CASSPGLQETQYF.

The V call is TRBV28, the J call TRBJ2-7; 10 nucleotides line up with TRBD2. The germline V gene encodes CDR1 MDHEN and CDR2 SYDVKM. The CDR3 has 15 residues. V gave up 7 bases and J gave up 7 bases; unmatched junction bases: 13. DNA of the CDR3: TGTGCCAGCACCCTAGCCGGGACTAGCGCCCAAGAGCAGTACTTC. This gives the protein CASTLAGTSAQEQYF.

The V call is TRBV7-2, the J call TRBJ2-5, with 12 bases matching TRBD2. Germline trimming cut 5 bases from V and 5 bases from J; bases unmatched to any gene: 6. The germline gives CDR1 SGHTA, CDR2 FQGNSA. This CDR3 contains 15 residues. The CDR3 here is CASSATSGRLETQYF. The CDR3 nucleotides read TGTGCCAGCAGCGCAACTAGCGGGAGGCTGGAGACCCAGTACTTC.

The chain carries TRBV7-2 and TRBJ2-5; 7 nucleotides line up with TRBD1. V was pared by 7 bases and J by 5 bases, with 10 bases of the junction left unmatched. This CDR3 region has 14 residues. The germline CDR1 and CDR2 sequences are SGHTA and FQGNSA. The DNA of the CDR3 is TGTGCCAGCACCTTCTCGACAGGGTTCGAGACCCAGTACTTC. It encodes CASTFSTGFETQYF.

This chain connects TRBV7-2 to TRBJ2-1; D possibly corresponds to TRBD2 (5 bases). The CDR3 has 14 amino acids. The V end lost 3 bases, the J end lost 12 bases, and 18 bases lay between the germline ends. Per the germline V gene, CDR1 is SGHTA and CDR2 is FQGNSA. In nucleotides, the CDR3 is TGTGCCAGCAGCTTGGACCCTAGCCCCCGTTGGCAGTTCTTC. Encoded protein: CASSLDPSPRWQFF.

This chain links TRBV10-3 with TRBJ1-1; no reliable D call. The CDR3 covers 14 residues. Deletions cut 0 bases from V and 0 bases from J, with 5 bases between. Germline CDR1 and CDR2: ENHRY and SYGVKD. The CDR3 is CAISESFMNTEAFF. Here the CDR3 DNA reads TGTGCCATCAGTGAGTCATTCATGAACACTGAAGCTTTCTTT.

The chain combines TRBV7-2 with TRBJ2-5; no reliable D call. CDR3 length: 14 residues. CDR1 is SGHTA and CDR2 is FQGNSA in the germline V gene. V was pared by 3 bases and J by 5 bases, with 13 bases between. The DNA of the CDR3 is TGTGCCAGCAGCTTGGGCCAGTGGGCGGAGACCCAGTACTTC. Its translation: CASSLGQWAETQYF. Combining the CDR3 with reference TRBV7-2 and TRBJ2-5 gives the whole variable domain GAGVSQSPSNKVTEKGKDVELRCDPISGHTALYWYRQSLGQGLEFLIYFQGNSAPDKSGLPSDRFSAERTGGSVSTLTIQRTQQEDSAVYLCASSLGQWAETQYFGPGTRLLVL.

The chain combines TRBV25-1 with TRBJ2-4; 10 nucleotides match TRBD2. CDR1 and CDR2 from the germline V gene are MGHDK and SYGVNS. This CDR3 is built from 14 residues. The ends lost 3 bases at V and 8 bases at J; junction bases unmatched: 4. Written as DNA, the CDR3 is TGTGCCAGCAGTGAGTCCCTAGCGGGAGACATTCAGTACTTC. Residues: CASSESLAGDIQYF.

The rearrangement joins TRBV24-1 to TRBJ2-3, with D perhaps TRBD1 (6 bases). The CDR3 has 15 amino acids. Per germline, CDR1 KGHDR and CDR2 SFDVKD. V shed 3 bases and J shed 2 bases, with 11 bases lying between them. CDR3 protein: CATSDGGGSTDTQYF. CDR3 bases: TGTGCCACCAGTGATGGGGGCGGGTCCACAGATACGCAGTATTTT.

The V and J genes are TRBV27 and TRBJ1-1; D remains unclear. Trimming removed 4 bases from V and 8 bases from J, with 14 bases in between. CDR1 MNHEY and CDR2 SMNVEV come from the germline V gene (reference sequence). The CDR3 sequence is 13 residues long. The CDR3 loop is CASSSWAFQEAFF. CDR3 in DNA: TGTGCCAGCAGTTCCTGGGCCTTCCAAGAAGCTTTCTTT.

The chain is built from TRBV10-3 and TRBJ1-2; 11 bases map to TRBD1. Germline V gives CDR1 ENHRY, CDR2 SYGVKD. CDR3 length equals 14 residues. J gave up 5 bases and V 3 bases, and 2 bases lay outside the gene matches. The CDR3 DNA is TGTGCCATCAGTGACGGACAGGGGGCATATGGCTACACCTTC. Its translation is CAISDGQGAYGYTF.

CDR3 sequence: CASSLAGLATNEKLFF. The CDR3 bases are TGCGCCAGCAGCTTGGCAGGACTTGCAACTAATGAAAAACTGTTTTTT. V usage is TRBV5-1 and J usage is TRBJ1-4, with D unresolved. The length of the CDR3 is 16 residues. With 0 bases removed from V and 0 bases from J, the gap between germline ends came to 9 bases. Germline values: CDR1 SGHRS, CDR2 YFSETQ.

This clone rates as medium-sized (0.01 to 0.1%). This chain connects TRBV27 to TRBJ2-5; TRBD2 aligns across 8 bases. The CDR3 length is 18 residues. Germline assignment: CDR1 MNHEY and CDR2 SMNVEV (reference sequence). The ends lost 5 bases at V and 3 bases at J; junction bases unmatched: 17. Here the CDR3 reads CASSPLTGSGREKETQYF. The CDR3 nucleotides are TGTGCCAGCAGTCCCCTGACCGGCAGCGGGAGAGAAAAAGAGACCCAGTACTTC.